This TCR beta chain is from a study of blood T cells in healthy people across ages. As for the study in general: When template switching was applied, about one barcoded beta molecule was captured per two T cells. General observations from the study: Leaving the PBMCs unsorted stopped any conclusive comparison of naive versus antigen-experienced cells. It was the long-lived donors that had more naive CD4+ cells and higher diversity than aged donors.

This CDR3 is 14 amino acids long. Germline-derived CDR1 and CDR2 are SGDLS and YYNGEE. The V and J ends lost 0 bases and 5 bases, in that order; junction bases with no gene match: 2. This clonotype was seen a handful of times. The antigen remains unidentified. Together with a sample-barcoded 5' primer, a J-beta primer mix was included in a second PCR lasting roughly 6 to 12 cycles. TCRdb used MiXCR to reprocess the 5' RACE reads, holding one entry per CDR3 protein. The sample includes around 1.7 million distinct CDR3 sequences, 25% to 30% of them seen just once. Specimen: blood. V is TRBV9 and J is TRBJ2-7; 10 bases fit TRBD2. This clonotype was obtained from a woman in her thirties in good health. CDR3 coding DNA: TGTGCCAGCAGCGTAGGGACTAGCGGAAACGAGCAGTACTTC. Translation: CASSVGTSGNEQYF.